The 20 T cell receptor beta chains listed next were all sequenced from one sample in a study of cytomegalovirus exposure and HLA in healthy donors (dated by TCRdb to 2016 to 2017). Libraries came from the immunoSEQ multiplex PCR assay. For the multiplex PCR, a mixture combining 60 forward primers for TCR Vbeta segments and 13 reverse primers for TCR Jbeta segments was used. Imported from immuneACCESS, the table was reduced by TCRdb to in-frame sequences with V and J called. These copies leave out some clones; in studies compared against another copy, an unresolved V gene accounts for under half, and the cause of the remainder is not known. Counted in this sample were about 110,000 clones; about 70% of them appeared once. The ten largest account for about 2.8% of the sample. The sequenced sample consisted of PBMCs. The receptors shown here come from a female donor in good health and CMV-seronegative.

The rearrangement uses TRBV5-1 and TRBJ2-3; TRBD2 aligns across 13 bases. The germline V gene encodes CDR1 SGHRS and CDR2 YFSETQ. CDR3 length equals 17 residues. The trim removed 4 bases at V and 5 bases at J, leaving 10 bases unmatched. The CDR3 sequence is CASSIAGLAGLGDTQYF. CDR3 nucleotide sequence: TGCGCCAGCAGCATCGCGGGACTAGCGGGACTCGGAGATACGCAGTATTTT.

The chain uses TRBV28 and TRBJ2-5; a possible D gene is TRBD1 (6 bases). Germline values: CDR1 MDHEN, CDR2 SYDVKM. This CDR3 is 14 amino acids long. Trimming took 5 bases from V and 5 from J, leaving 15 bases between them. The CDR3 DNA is TGTGCCAGCAGTACGCCGGGACATTCCGAGACCCAGTACTTC. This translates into CASSTPGHSETQYF.

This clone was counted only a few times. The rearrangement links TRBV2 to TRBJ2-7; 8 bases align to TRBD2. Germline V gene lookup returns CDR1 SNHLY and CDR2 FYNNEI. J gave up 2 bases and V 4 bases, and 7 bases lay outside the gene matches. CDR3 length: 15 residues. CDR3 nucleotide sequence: TGTGCCAGCAGTGGCGGACTAGCTTACGCCTACGAGCAGTACTTC. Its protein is CASSGGLAYAYEQYF.

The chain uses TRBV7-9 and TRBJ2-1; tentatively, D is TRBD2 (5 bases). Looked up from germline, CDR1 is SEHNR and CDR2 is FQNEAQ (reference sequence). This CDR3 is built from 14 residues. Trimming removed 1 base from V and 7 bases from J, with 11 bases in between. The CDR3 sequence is CASSLVASLNEQFF. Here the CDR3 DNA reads TGTGCCAGCAGCTTAGTGGCTAGCTTAAATGAGCAGTTCTTC.

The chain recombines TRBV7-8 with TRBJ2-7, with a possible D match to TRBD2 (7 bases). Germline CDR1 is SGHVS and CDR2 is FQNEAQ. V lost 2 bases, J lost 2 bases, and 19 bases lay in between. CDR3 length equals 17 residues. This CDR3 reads CASSLRGGGTQTYEQYF. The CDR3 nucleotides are TGTGCCAGCAGCTTAAGGGGAGGGGGGACCCAGACCTACGAGCAGTACTTC.

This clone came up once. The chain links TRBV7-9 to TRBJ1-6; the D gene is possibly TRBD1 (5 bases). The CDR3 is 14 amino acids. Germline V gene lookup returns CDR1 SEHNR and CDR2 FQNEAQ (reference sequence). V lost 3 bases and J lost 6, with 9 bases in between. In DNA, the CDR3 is TGTGCCAGCAGCTTCCAGGGCCCTAATTCACCCCTCCACTTT. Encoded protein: CASSFQGPNSPLHF.

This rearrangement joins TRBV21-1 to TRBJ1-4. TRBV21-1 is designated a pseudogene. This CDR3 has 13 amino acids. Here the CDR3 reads CASSRRGGEKLFF. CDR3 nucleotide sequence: TGTGCCAGCAGCAGACGGGGAGGTGAAAAACTGTTTTTT.

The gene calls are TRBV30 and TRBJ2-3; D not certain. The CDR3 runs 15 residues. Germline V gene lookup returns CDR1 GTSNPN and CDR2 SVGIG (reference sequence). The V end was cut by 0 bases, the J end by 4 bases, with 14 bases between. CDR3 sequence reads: CAWSVASPVADTQYF. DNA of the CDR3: TGTGCCTGGAGTGTAGCTAGTCCGGTTGCAGATACGCAGTATTTT.

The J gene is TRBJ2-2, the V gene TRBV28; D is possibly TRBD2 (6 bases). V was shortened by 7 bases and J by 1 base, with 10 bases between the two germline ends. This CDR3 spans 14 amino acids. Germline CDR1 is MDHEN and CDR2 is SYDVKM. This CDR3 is CASISGVNTGELFF. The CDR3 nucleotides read TGTGCCAGCATCTCGGGAGTGAACACCGGGGAGCTGTTTTTT.

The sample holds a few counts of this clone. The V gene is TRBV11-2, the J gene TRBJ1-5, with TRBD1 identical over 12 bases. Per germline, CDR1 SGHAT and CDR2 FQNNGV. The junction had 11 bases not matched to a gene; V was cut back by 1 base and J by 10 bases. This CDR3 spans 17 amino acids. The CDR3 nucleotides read TGTGCCAGCAGCTTAGGGGGACAGGGGGCGAGTTATCGACCCCAGCATTTT. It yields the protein CASSLGGQGASYRPQHF.

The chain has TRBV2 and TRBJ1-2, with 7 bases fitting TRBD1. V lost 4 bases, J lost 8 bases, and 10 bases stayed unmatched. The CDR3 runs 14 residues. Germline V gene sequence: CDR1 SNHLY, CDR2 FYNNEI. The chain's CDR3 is CASSVSRQGEGYTF. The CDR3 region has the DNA TGTGCCAGCAGTGTTTCCCGACAGGGAGAGGGCTACACCTTC.

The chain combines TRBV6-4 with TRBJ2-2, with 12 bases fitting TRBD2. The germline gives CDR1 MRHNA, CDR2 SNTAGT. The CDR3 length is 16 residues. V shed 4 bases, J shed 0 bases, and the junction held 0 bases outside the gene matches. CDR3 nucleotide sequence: TGTGCCAGCAGTGGGACTAGCGGGGCGAACACCGGGGAGCTGTTTTTT. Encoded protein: CASSGTSGANTGELFF.

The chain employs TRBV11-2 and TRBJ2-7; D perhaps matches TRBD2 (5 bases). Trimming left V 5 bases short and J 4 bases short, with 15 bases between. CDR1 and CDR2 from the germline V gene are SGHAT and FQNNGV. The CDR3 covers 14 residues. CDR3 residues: CASSQSGVPYEQYF. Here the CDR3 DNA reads TGTGCCAGCAGCCAGAGCGGAGTACCGTACGAGCAGTACTTC.

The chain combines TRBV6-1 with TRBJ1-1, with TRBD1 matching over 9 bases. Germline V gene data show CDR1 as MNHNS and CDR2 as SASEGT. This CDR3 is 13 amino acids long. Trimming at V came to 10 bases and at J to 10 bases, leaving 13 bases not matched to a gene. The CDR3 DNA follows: TGTGCCATCACCGGGACAGGGATAAGTAGAGCTTTCTTT. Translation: CAITGTGISRAFF.

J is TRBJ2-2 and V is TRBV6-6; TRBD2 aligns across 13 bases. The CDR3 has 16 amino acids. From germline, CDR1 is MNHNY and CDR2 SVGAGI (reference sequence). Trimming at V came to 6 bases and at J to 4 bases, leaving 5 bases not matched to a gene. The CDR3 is CASSSTSGRFTGELFF. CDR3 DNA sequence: TGTGCCAGCAGCTCGACTAGCGGGAGGTTCACCGGGGAGCTGTTTTTT.

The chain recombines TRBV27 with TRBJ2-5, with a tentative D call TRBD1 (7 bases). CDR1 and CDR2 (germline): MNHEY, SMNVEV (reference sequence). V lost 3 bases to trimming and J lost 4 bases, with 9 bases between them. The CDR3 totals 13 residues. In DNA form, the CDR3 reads TGTGCCAGCAGTTTCAGGGGGGTAGAGACCCAGTACTTC. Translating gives CASSFRGVETQYF.

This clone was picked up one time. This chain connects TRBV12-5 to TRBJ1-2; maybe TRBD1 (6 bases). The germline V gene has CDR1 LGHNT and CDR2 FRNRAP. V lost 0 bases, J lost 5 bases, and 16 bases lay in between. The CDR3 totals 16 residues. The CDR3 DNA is TGTGCTAGTGGTTTGGTAAATAGGGGGTATTCTTATGGCTACACCTTC. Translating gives CASGLVNRGYSYGYTF.

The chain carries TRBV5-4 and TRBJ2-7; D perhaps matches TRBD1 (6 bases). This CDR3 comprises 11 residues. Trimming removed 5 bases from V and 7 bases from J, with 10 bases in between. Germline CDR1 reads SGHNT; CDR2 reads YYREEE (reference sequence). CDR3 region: CASRGGGEQYF. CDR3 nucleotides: TGTGCCAGCAGAGGGGGTGGGGAGCAGTACTTC.

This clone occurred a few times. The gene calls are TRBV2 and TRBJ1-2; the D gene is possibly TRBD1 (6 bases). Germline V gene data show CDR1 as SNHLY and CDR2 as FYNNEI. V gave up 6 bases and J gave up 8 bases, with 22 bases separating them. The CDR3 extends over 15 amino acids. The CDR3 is CASRVTGIGVVGYTF. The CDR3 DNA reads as TGTGCCAGCAGGGTCACAGGGATAGGTGTCGTCGGCTACACCTTC.

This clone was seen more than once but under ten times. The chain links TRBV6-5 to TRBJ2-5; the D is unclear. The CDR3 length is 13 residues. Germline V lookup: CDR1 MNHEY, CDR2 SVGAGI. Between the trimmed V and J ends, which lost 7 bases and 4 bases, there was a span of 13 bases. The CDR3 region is CASTPTHGETQYF. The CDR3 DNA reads TGTGCCAGCACCCCGACACATGGAGAGACCCAGTACTTC.